A selection of T cell receptor beta chains follows, all from one sample in a study of blood T cell repertoires in COVID-19. The table came from immunoSEQ multiplex PCR; TCRdb's copy has only in-frame clones and leaves some out. The table has roughly 220,000 clones, 75% to 90% seen once. Sequenced: PBMCs or T cells enriched from blood (not recorded which). These receptors originate from a woman aged 40 to 55 with acute COVID-19. The CDR3 runs from the conserved cysteine through the conserved F or W. The D gene is left open where the match is weak. Expanded clones are given a class, and other clones once, few, many or no size at all.

V: TRBV6-5; size: NA; D: NA; J: TRBJ1-2; DNA: TGTGCCAGCAGGGGGGAGGTGATACGCGGCTACACCTTC; CDR3: CASRGEVIRGYTF
V: TRBV13; size: NA; D: NA; J: TRBJ2-2; DNA: TGTGCCAGCAGCCCTCCGACAAGGAACACCGGGGAGCTGTTTTTT; CDR3: CASSPPTRNTGELFF
V: TRBV19; size: NA; D: NA; J: TRBJ1-2; DNA: TGTGCCAGTAGTATAGGGGCAGGGGCTAACTATGGCTACACCTTC; CDR3: CASSIGAGANYGYTF
V: TRBV29-1; size: NA; D: TRBD1; J: TRBJ1-3; DNA: TGCAGCGCCTCGAAACCCCACGGACAGGGGCTGGGGGGAGGAAACACCATATATTTT; CDR3: CSASKPHGQGLGGGNTIYF
V: TRBV5-4; size: NA; D: TRBD1; J: TRBJ1-2; DNA: TGTGCCAGCAGCTTGTGGGGACAGAGCATGGATGGCTACACCTTC; CDR3: CASSLWGQSMDGYTF
V: TRBV7-2; size: NA; D: NA; J: TRBJ2-7; DNA: TGTGCCAGCAGCTCAGGGGTTGTCGACGAGCAGTACTTC; CDR3: CASSSGVVDEQYF
V: TRBV19; size: NA; D: NA; J: TRBJ1-1; DNA: TGTGCCAGTAGTACTTATTCAGGGAACACTGAAGCTTTCTTT; CDR3: CASSTYSGNTEAFF
V: TRBV11-3; size: NA; D: TRBD1; J: TRBJ2-6; DNA: TGTGCCAGCAGCCCGGGACAGGGGAAATCAGGGGCCAACGTCCTGACTTTC; CDR3: CASSPGQGKSGANVLTF
V: TRBV14; size: few; D: TRBD1; J: TRBJ1-4; DNA: TGTGCCAGCAGCCCCGGACAGGGGGTTAATGAAAAACTGTTTTTT; CDR3: CASSPGQGVNEKLFF
V: TRBV12-2; size: NA; D: NA; J: TRBJ1-5; DNA: TGTGCAAGTCGCTTAGAGATAGGCAGCGGAGCGGACTTTAGTCAGCCCCAGCATTTT; CDR3: CASRLEIGSGADFSQPQHF
V: TRBV5-4; size: NA; D: NA; J: TRBJ2-3; DNA: TGTGCCAGCAGCGGTCGACTTCCTAGCACAGATACGCAGTATTTT; CDR3: CASSGRLPSTDTQYF
V: TRBV7-2; size: NA; D: NA; J: TRBJ1-1; DNA: TGTGCCAGCAGCTTAGACGGCAGGGTTAACACTGAAGCTTTCTTT; CDR3: CASSLDGRVNTEAFF
V: TRBV7-8; size: few; D: NA; J: TRBJ1-1; DNA: TGTGCCAGCAGCTTAGTCCCAGGGGCTGAAGCTTTCTTT; CDR3: CASSLVPGAEAFF
V: TRBV5-1; size: NA; D: TRBD1; J: TRBJ1-1; DNA: TGCGCCAGCAGCCCGGTTCTAGGGACAGGGCTAAACACTGAAGCTTTCTTT; CDR3: CASSPVLGTGLNTEAFF
V: TRBV14; size: NA; D: TRBD1; J: TRBJ1-4; DNA: TGTGCCAGCAGCCAAGATGGTCGCGGACAGGGTGAAAAACTGTTTTTT; CDR3: CASSQDGRGQGEKLFF
V: TRBV7-9; size: few; D: TRBD1; J: TRBJ1-2; DNA: TGTGCCAGCAGCTTATCCAGGGACAGCAGCGGCTACACCTTC; CDR3: CASSLSRDSSGYTF
V: TRBV29-1; size: NA; D: NA; J: TRBJ1-2; DNA: TGCAGCGTTTCTCCCCGACAGGAGCCAAACTATGGCTACACCTTC; CDR3: CSVSPRQEPNYGYTF
V: TRBV19; size: NA; D: NA; J: TRBJ1-5; DNA: TGTGCCAGTAGTTCCGGGGAACGTAGCAATCAGCCCCAGCATTTT; CDR3: CASSSGERSNQPQHF
V: TRBV7-3; size: NA; D: NA; J: TRBJ2-3; DNA: TGTGCCAGCAGCTTAGTGGGGGGAATCACAGATACGCAGTATTTT; CDR3: CASSLVGGITDTQYF
V: TRBV27; size: once; D: TRBD2; J: TRBJ2-3; DNA: TGTGCCAGCAGTCAACGGACTAGCGGGGACCATTTT; CDR3: CASSQRTSGDHF
V: TRBV6-1; size: few; D: TRBD1; J: TRBJ1-1; DNA: TGTGCCAGCAGTGCTATACCGGGACAGACGAACACTGAAGCTTTCTTT; CDR3: CASSAIPGQTNTEAFF
V: TRBV5-1; size: NA; D: TRBD1; J: TRBJ2-5; DNA: TGCGCCAGCAGCGGAGACGGACAGGGGGCTTTTGAGACCCAGTACTTC; CDR3: CASSGDGQGAFETQYF
V: TRBV30; size: NA; D: NA; J: TRBJ1-1; DNA: TGTGCCTGGACCCATGGGGCGGGGCGCACTGAAGCTTTCTTT; CDR3: CAWTHGAGRTEAFF
V: TRBV9; size: NA; D: NA; J: TRBJ2-3; DNA: TGTGCCAGCAGCGTCGGAGCAGGGGCGCCAGATACGCAGTATTTT; CDR3: CASSVGAGAPDTQYF
V: TRBV4-1; size: NA; D: TRBD1; J: TRBJ2-7; DNA: TGCGCCAGCAGTTACCGGGACAGGGGCCCCTACGAGCAGTACTTC; CDR3: CASSYRDRGPYEQYF
V: TRBV6-4; size: NA; D: NA; J: TRBJ2-7; DNA: TGTGCCAGCAGCGCGCGTATTAGCTCCTACGAGCAGTACTTC; CDR3: CASSARISSYEQYF
V: TRBV5-1; size: NA; D: TRBD1; J: TRBJ1-5; DNA: TGCGCCAGCAGTTTGACAGGGTTTAGCAATCAGCCCCAGCATTTT; CDR3: CASSLTGFSNQPQHF
V: TRBV11-3; size: NA; D: TRBD2; J: TRBJ2-3; DNA: TGTGCCAGCAGCAAAACGGGACTAGCGGGGGGCCTTAGCACAGATACGCAGTATTTT; CDR3: CASSKTGLAGGLSTDTQYF
V: TRBV6-2/TRBV6-3; size: NA; D: TRBD1; J: TRBJ1-5; DNA: TGTGCCAGCAGCCGTACAGGGGGAGTTAGCAATCAGCCCCAGCATTTT; CDR3: CASSRTGGVSNQPQHF
V: TRBV18; size: NA; D: TRBD1; J: TRBJ1-1; DNA: TGTGCCAGCTCATCGGACAGGGGTATAGTGAACACTGAAGCTTTCTTT; CDR3: CASSSDRGIVNTEAFF
V: TRBV19; size: NA; D: TRBD1; J: TRBJ2-3; DNA: TGTGCCAGTAGTGTAACAGGGGCGCACACAGATACGCAGTATTTT; CDR3: CASSVTGAHTDTQYF
V: TRBV6-5; size: NA; D: TRBD1; J: TRBJ1-5; DNA: TGTGCCACCAAAAGGGGACAGAATAGCAATCAGCCCCAGCATTTT; CDR3: CATKRGQNSNQPQHF
V: TRBV7-9; size: NA; D: TRBD2; J: TRBJ2-2; DNA: TGTGCCAGCAGCTTACGGACTAGTACCACCGGGGAGCTGTTTTTT; CDR3: CASSLRTSTTGELFF
V: TRBV29-1; size: NA; D: NA; J: TRBJ2-7; DNA: TGCAGCGTGGAACAGGGCTACGAGCAGTACTTC; CDR3: CSVEQGYEQYF
V: TRBV19; size: NA; D: TRBD1; J: TRBJ1-5; DNA: TGTGCCAGTAGTTCACAGGGGGCCAGGGGCAATCAGCCCCAGCATTTT; CDR3: CASSSQGARGNQPQHF
V: TRBV6-5; size: NA; D: NA; J: TRBJ2-1; DNA: TGTGCCAGCAGTCCAGACAGCTACAATGAGCAGTTCTTC; CDR3: CASSPDSYNEQFF
V: TRBV27; size: NA; D: NA; J: TRBJ2-5; DNA: TGTGCCAGCAGTTTAAATTCGCACCTACAAGAGACCCAGTACTTC; CDR3: CASSLNSHLQETQYF
V: TRBV7-6; size: once; D: TRBD2; J: TRBJ2-3; DNA: TGTGCCAGCAGCTTAGGGGGGGGAGCAGATACGCAGTATTTT; CDR3: CASSLGGGADTQYF
V: TRBV2; size: NA; D: NA; J: TRBJ2-5; DNA: TGTGCCAGCAGTGAGAGGGGGTGGGGCGCGGACACCCAGTACTTC; CDR3: CASSERGWGADTQYF
V: TRBV5-1; size: few; D: TRBD1; J: TRBJ1-2; DNA: TGCGCCAGCAGCTCAAACCCCGGGACAGGGTATGGCTACACCTTC; CDR3: CASSSNPGTGYGYTF
V: TRBV19; size: NA; D: NA; J: TRBJ1-6; DNA: TGTGCCAGTAGTCGTCCGGGACACAAGAATTCACCCCTCCACTTT; CDR3: CASSRPGHKNSPLHF
V: TRBV20-1; size: once; D: NA; J: TRBJ2-2; DNA: TGCAGTGCCTTAAGGGGCAGAGAGCTGTTTTTT; CDR3: CSALRGRELFF
V: TRBV6-5; size: NA; D: NA; J: TRBJ2-2; DNA: TGTGCCAGCAGCTTAAACACCGGGGAGCTGTTTTTT; CDR3: CASSLNTGELFF
V: TRBV24-1; size: NA; D: TRBD1; J: TRBJ1-2; DNA: TGTGCCACCAGTGACTTCAGGGGGTCTCGAACGGATGGCTACACCTTC; CDR3: CATSDFRGSRTDGYTF
V: TRBV7-2; size: NA; D: TRBD1; J: TRBJ2-7; DNA: TGTGCCAGCAGCGTCGATGGGACAGGGCTTTTAGAGCAGTACTTC; CDR3: CASSVDGTGLLEQYF
V: TRBV2; size: NA; D: TRBD2; J: TRBJ2-1; DNA: TGTGCCAGCAGTGAACGGGGGGGGACCTACTACAATGAGCAGTTCTTC; CDR3: CASSERGGTYYNEQFF
V: TRBV25-1; size: NA; D: TRBD1; J: TRBJ2-5; DNA: TGTGCCAGCAGTGAAGTTCCTGGACAGGGGAGCCAAGAGACCCAGTACTTC; CDR3: CASSEVPGQGSQETQYF
V: TRBV19; size: NA; D: NA; J: TRBJ1-2; DNA: TGTGCCAGTAGATGGCAGCCCGGGGACTATGGCTACACCTTC; CDR3: CASRWQPGDYGYTF
V: TRBV7-2; size: NA; D: TRBD2; J: TRBJ2-5; DNA: TGTGCCAGCAGCTTAGGACTAGCGGGGGGTCCCCAAGAGACCCAGTACTTC; CDR3: CASSLGLAGGPQETQYF
V: TRBV10-3; size: NA; D: NA; J: TRBJ1-1; DNA: TGTGCCATCAGTGTTGACAGCTCTAACACTGAAGCTTTCTTT; CDR3: CAISVDSSNTEAFF
V: TRBV4-1; size: NA; D: TRBD1; J: TRBJ1-1; DNA: TGCGCCAGCAGCCCCACAACGTGGCAAGGACAGGGGAACACTGAAGCTTTCTTT; CDR3: CASSPTTWQGQGNTEAFF
V: TRBV15; size: NA; D: NA; J: TRBJ1-5; DNA: TGTGCCACCAGCAGAGATCCGGATTTTACAGGTTACTTATTGCCCCAGCATTTT; CDR3: CATSRDPDFTGYLLPQHF
V: TRBV5-1; size: NA; D: TRBD1; J: TRBJ1-1; DNA: TGCGCCAGCAGCCTCCAGGGGGGGAACACTGAAGCTTTCTTT; CDR3: CASSLQGGNTEAFF
V: TRBV7-2; size: NA; D: TRBD1; J: TRBJ2-1; DNA: TGTGCCAGCAGCCCCCGGGACAGCTACAATGAGCAGTTCTTC; CDR3: CASSPRDSYNEQFF
V: TRBV30; size: once; D: TRBD1; J: TRBJ1-2; DNA: TGTGCCTGGAGTGACAGGGGGCTCTATGGCTACACCTTC; CDR3: CAWSDRGLYGYTF
V: TRBV12-3/TRBV12-4; size: NA; D: TRBD1; J: TRBJ2-5; DNA: TGTGCCAGCAGAGACAGGGGCCAAGAGACCCAGTACTTC; CDR3: CASRDRGQETQYF
V: TRBV4-2; size: NA; D: NA; J: TRBJ2-1; DNA: TGTGCCAGCAGCCTCAAGCGGGACACCGACAATGAGCAGTTCTTC; CDR3: CASSLKRDTDNEQFF
V: TRBV5-6; size: NA; D: NA; J: TRBJ1-2; DNA: TGTGCCAGCCAGACCCAGGGGTATGGGTTCTTAGGCTACACCTTC; CDR3: CASQTQGYGFLGYTF